This T cell receptor (beta chain) was recorded in a study of molecular identifiers for immune sequencing clone quantification. Study-wide points: Jurkat TCR RNA that was spiked in from one cell was reportedly detectable among 950,000 to 1,000,000 naive cells. Under 1% of molecules in naive cells, but over 99% of effector molecules, belonged to clones above 20 RNA copies.

TCRdb reanalysed the PCR reads using MiXCR and keeps one entry per CDR3 protein. The table records about 320,000 distinct CDR3 sequences, 24% of them present only once. This clonotype was picked up a small number of times. Its target is unknown. The TCR sequence derives from a human donor in good health. Some libraries in this study had Jurkat cell RNA spiked in. The sequenced sample was naive CD8+ T cells from blood, with Jurkat cell RNA spiked in. Documented subset: FACS-sorted CD8+CD4-CCR7+CD45RA+ naive T cells.

CDR3 amino acids: CSARVGQGVQETQYF. CDR3 bases: TGCAGTGCTAGAGTAGGACAGGGTGTCCAAGAGACCCAGTACTTC. V gene TRBV20-1 combines with J gene TRBJ2-5; 8 bases align to TRBD1. Germline CDR1 is DFQATT and CDR2 is SNEGSKA (reference sequence). Trimming took 1 base from V and 1 from J; bases not matched to a gene: 5. There are 15 residues in the CDR3.